A single sample gave rise to the 14 T cell receptor beta chains below, sequenced in a study of blood T cell repertoires in COVID-19. Method: immunoSEQ multiplex PCR; TCRdb's copy keeps in-frame clones and lacks some. This sample yields some 240,000 clones, of which approximately 83% are seen a single time; 3.3% belongs to the top ten. The sequencing input was PBMCs or T cells enriched from blood (not recorded which). These receptors came from a woman in her 40s with acute COVID-19.

V and J are TRBV6-5 and TRBJ1-6; D unclear. Trimming removed 6 bases at V and 9 bases at J, with 18 bases between. The CDR3 spans 15 residues. Germline-derived CDR1 and CDR2 are MNHEY and SVGAGI. CDR3 bases: TGTGCCAGCAGCGCCCCCCCGGGTATTGGTTCACCCCTCCACTTT. This sequence encodes CASSAPPGIGSPLHF.

The chain is built from TRBV2 and TRBJ2-1; 7 nucleotides match TRBD1. There are 13 residues in the CDR3. Germline V gene sequence: CDR1 SNHLY, CDR2 FYNNEI. The V gene end was trimmed by 10 bases and the J gene end by 7 bases; junction bases not matched to a gene: 10. The DNA for the CDR3 is TGTGCCATCCTTGTGACAGGGCTGAATGAGCAGTTCTTC. Amino acid sequence: CAILVTGLNEQFF.

This clone is a singleton in its sample. This chain links TRBV10-2 with TRBJ1-5, with a tentative D call TRBD1 (5 bases). The CDR3 totals 17 residues. Germline V lookup: CDR1 WSHSY, CDR2 SAAADI. Trimming removed 1 base from V and 0 bases from J, with 13 bases in between. As DNA, the CDR3 is TGCGCCAGCAGTGAGTTGCCTGGGGCAAATAGCAATCAGCCCCAGCATTTT. Protein product: CASSELPGANSNQPQHF.

Details on this clone: Its ends do not fully match the called genes, so a read error is possible. This CDR3 is also generated by other DNA sequences in the sample. This rearrangement joins TRBV11-2 to TRBJ1-2; TRBD1 is a possible D gene (6 bases). Germline V gives CDR1 SGHAT, CDR2 FQNNGV. This CDR3 spans 12 amino acids. CDR3 region: CASSSDSYGYTF. The CDR3, as DNA: TGCGCCAGCAGCTCGGACAGCTATGGCTACACCTTC.

This sequence joins TRBV5-4 and TRBJ1-5, with a possible D match to TRBD1 (5 bases). Per the germline V gene, CDR1 is SGHNT and CDR2 is YYREEE (reference sequence). CDR3 length: 14 residues. Trimming cost V 0 bases and J 6 bases, with 10 bases left between them. DNA for the CDR3: TGTGCCAGCAGCTTGGGGCAGGGAAGTCAGCCCCAGCATTTT. Translating it yields CASSLGQGSQPQHF.

The V call is TRBV29-1, the J call TRBJ2-2; TRBD1 matches 10 bases. V dropped 1 base and J dropped 4; count of bases not matched to a gene: 6. CDR1 is SQVTM, CDR2 ANQGSEA, per germline. The CDR3 has 16 residues. As DNA, the CDR3 is TGCAGCGTTGAAGCCGGGGGACAGGGGATCACCGGGGAGCTGTTTTTT. Translation gives CSVEAGGQGITGELFF.

This chain uses TRBV7-2 with TRBJ2-3, with D possibly matching TRBD2 (6 bases). CDR1 and CDR2 from the germline V gene are SGHTA and FQGNSA. V was trimmed by 6 bases and J by 2 bases, leaving 12 bases between them. The CDR3 is made up of 14 amino acids. The CDR3 spells CASRVAAYTDTQYF. DNA for the CDR3: TGTGCCAGCAGAGTAGCGGCTTACACAGATACGCAGTATTTT.

This chain connects TRBV30 to TRBJ2-2; 7 bases fit TRBD1. V trimming: 2 bases; J trimming: 6 bases; junction bases outside the gene matches: 3. CDR3 size: 13 residues. Germline CDR1 and CDR2: GTSNPN and SVGIG (reference sequence). The CDR3 region is CAWSNRGAGELFF. Here the CDR3 DNA reads TGTGCCTGGAGTAACAGGGGTGCCGGGGAGCTGTTTTTT.

This chain links TRBV24-1 with TRBJ1-2; D is perhaps TRBD1 (6 bases). Germline CDR1 KGHDR, CDR2 SFDVKD. The length of the CDR3 is 17 residues. V lost 0 bases and J 1 base, leaving 14 bases between the germline ends. CDR3 nucleotides: TGTGCCACCAGTGATTTGCAAGCGGGACAAGATAACTATGGCTACACCTTC. Its protein product is CATSDLQAGQDNYGYTF.

The chain is built from TRBV23-1 and TRBJ2-1; TRBD1 might be the D (5 bases). TRBV23-1 is an ORF; its function is uncertain. The CDR3 length is 17 residues. Trimming pared 4 bases from V and 4 bases from J, leaving 20 bases between. CDR3 region: CASSLPLGRVVYNEQFF. The DNA of the CDR3 is TGCGCCAGCAGTCTTCCCCTCGGCAGGGTGGTGTACAATGAGCAGTTCTTC.

V and J are TRBV15 and TRBJ2-7; D might be TRBD2 (6 bases). The CDR3 is 14 residues long. Trimming cost V 0 bases and J 7 bases, with 13 bases left between them. Germline V lookup: CDR1 LNHNV, CDR2 YYDKDF (reference sequence). CDR3 amino acids: CATSRDRRGSEQYF. CDR3 nucleotides: TGTGCCACCAGCAGAGATCGGAGGGGCTCTGAGCAGTACTTC.

This clone was detected once. Other nucleotide sequences from this sample produce the same CDR3. The rearrangement links TRBV5-1 to TRBJ1-1, with D possibly being TRBD1 (5 bases). V lost 4 bases and J lost 1, with 8 bases in between. This CDR3 has 13 residues. Germline V gene data show CDR1 as SGHRS and CDR2 as YFSETQ. The CDR3 loop is CASSLTANTEAFF. CDR3 nucleotides: TGCGCCAGCAGCCTGACAGCGAACACTGAAGCTTTCTTT.

The J gene is TRBJ1-2, the V gene TRBV29-1; TRBD1 is a possible D gene (5 bases). Germline V gene lookup returns CDR1 SQVTM and CDR2 ANQGSEA. V dropped 3 bases and J dropped 4 bases, with 15 bases sitting between them. There are 14 residues in the CDR3. The CDR3 reads CSVEGGSSPYGYTF. In DNA, the CDR3 is TGCAGCGTTGAGGGGGGATCCAGCCCCTATGGCTACACCTTC.

V gene TRBV20-1 combines with J gene TRBJ1-4; tentatively, D is TRBD1 (5 bases). Germline CDR1 and CDR2: DFQATT and SNEGSKA (reference sequence). CDR3 length: 14 residues. Trimming cost V 3 bases and J 10 bases, with 18 bases left between them. CDR3 in amino acids: CSASGEGATRKLFF. The DNA of the CDR3 is TGCAGTGCTAGTGGAGAAGGGGCGACGAGAAAACTGTTTTTT.